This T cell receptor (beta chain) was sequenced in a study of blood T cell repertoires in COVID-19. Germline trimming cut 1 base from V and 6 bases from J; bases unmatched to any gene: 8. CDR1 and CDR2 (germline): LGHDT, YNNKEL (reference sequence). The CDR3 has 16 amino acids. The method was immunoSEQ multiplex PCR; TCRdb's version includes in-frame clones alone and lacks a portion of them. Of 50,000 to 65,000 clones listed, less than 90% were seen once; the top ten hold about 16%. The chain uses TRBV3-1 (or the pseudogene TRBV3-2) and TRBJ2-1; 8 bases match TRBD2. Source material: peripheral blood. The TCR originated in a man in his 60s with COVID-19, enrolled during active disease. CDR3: CASSQVGLGISNEQFF. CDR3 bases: TGTGCCAGCAGCCAAGTGGGACTAGGCATTAGCAATGAGCAGTTCTTC.